This T cell receptor (beta chain) was retrieved from a study of cytomegalovirus exposure and HLA in healthy donors. The study ran its PCR with 60 Vbeta and 13 Jbeta primers. Sequencing was performed with immunoSEQ multiplex PCR; in TCRdb, only in-frame clones are kept and a portion is missing. The profile shows roughly 200,000 clones, 80% of them singletons. V was trimmed by 5 bases and J by 2 bases, leaving 12 bases between them. Germline V gives CDR1 SNHLY, CDR2 FYNNEI. This CDR3 has 14 amino acids. The chain links TRBV2 to TRBJ2-5; maybe TRBD1 (7 bases). The sequence was collected from a boy between 10 and 17 years old in good health and CMV-seronegative. Sequenced input: PBMCs. This CDR3 is CASSMRDRQETQYF. The CDR3 DNA reads TGTGCCAGCAGTATGCGGGACAGACAAGAGACCCAGTACTTC.